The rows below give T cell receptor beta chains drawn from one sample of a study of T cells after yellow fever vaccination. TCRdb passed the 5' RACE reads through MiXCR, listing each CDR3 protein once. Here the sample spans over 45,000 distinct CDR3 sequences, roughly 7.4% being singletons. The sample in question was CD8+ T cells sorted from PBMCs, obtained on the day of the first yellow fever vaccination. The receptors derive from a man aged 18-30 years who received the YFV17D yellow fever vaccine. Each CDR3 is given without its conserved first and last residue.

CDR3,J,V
ASSLFTGVETEAF,TRBJ1-1,TRBV27
SVETDISYEQY,TRBJ2-7,TRBV20-1
ASTPNRLRGTGELF,TRBJ2-2,TRBV12-3/TRBV12-4
ASSLVRSGIVGTEAF,TRBJ1-1,TRBV12-3/TRBV12-4
ASSPRWASGGTGELF,TRBJ2-2,TRBV11-2
ASSQVGDEQF,TRBJ2-1,TRBV4-3
ASNPGLGGETQY,TRBJ2-5,TRBV12-3/TRBV12-4
ASSSWGTGEEF,TRBJ2-1,TRBV6-2/TRBV6-3
ASSQNRGTNYGYT,TRBJ1-2,TRBV7-9
ASSLNQFTGTNPKRLH,TRBJ1-5,TRBV27
ASSYSTGTVVQETQY,TRBJ2-5,TRBV6-5
ASRRGANTGELF,TRBJ2-2,TRBV27
ASRTDSGNQPQH,TRBJ1-5,TRBV6-2/TRBV6-3
ASSLVLGKGYT,TRBJ1-2,TRBV5-1
ATSDGGLQETQY,TRBJ2-5,TRBV19
ASSQGEGGIVSGANVLT,TRBJ2-6,TRBV4-1
ASSYSPGSGGHSSYNEQF,TRBJ2-1,TRBV6-2/TRBV6-3
ASSQLAYNEQF,TRBJ2-1,TRBV4-2
ASSQGRAPLAPLH,TRBJ1-6,TRBV4-2
ASSLQGSRAYGYT,TRBJ1-2,TRBV7-9
ASSFGTGPDNEQF,TRBJ2-1,TRBV27
ASASRNTQY,TRBJ2-3,TRBV28
ASSRQGKGDTEAF,TRBJ1-1,TRBV7-9